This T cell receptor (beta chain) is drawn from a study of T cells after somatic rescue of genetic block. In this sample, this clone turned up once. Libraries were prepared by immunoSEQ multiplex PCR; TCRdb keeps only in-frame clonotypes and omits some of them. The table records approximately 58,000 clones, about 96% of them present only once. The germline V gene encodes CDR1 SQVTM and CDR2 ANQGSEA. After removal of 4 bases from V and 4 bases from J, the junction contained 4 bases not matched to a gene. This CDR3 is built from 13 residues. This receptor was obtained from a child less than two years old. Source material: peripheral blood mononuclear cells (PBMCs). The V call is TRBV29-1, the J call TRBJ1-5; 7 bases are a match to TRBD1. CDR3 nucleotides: TGCAGCGTTGCAGGACAGGAGAATCAGCCCCAGCATTTT. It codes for CSVAGQENQPQHF.